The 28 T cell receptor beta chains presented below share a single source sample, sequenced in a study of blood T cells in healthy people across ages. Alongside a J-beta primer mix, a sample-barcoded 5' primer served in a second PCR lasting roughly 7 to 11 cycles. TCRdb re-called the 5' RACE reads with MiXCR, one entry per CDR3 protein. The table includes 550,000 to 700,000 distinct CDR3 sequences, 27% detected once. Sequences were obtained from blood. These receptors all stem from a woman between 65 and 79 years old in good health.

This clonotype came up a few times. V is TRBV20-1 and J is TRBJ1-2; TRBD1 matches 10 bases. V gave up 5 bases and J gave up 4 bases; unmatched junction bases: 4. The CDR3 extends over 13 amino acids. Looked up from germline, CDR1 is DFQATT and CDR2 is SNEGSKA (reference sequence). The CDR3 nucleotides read TGCAGTGCTGACAGGGGGCTGGGCTATGGCTACACCTTC. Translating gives CSADRGLGYGYTF.

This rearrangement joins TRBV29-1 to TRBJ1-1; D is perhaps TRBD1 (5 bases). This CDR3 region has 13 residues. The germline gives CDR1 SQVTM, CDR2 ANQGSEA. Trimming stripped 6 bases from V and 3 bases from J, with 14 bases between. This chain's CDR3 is CSVAYRIDTEAFF. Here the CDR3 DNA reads TGCAGCGTCGCATACAGGATTGACACTGAAGCTTTCTTT. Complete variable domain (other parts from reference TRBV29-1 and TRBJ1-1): SAVISQKPSRDICQRGTSLTIQCQVDSQVTMMFWYRQQPGQSLTLIATANQGSEATYESGFVIDKFPISRPNLTFSTLTVSNMSPEDSSIYLCSVAYRIDTEAFFGQGTRLTVV.

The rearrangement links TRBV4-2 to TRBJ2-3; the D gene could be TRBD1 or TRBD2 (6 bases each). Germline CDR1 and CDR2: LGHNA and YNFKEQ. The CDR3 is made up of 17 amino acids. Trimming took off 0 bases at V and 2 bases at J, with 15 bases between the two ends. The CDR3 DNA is TGTGCCAGCAGCCAAGAGTTGTCAAGGGGGGCCACAGATACGCAGTATTTT. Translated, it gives CASSQELSRGATDTQYF.

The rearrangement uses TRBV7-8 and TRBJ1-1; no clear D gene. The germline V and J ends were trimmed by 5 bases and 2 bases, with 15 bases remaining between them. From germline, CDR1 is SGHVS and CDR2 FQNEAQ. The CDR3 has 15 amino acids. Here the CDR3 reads CASSQGSGFNTEAFF. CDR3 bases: TGTGCCAGCAGCCAAGGCTCAGGCTTTAACACTGAAGCTTTCTTT.

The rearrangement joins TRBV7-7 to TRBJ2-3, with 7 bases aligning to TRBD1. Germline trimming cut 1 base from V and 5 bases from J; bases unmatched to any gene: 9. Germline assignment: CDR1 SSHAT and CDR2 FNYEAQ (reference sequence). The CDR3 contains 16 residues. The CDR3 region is CASSLGGQTIGDTQYF. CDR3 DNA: TGTGCCAGCAGCTTAGGGGGACAGACAATCGGAGATACGCAGTATTTT.

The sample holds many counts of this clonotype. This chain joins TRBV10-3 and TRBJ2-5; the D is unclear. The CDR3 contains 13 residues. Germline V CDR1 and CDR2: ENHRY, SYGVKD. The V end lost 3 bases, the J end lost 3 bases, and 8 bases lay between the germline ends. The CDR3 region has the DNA TGTGCCATCAGTGAATCACAAGAAGAGACCCAGTACTTC. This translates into CAISESQEETQYF.

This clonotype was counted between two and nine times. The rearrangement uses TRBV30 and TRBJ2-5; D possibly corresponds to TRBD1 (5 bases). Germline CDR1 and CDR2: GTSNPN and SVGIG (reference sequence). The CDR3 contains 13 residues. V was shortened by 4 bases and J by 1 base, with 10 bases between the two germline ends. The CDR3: CAWMLGPQETQYF. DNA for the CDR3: TGTGCCTGGATGCTGGGGCCCCAAGAGACCCAGTACTTC. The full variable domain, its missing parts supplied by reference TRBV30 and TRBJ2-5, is SQTIHQWPATLVQPVGSPLSLECTVEGTSNPNLYWYRQAAGRGLQLLFYSVGIGQISSEVPQNLSASRPQDRQFILSSKKLLLSDSGFYLCAWMLGPQETQYFGPGTRLLVL.

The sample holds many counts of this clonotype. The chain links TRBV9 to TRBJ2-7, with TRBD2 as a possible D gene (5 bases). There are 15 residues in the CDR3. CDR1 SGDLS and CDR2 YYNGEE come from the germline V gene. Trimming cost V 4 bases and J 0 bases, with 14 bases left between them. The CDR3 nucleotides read TGTGCCAGCAGCTTAAGACTGGGGAGCTCCTACGAGCAGTACTTC. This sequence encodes CASSLRLGSSYEQYF.

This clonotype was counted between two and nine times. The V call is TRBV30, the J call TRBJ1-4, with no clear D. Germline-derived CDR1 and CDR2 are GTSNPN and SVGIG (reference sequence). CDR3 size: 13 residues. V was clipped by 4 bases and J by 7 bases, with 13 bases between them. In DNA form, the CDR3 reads TGTGCCTGGAACGGGCAGATTAGTGAAAAACTGTTTTTT. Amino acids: CAWNGQISEKLFF.

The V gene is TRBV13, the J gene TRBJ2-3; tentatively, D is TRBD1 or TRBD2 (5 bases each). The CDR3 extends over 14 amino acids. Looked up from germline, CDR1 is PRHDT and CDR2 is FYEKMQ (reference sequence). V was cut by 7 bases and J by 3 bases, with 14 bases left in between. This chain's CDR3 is CASKVVGRTDTQYF. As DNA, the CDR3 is TGTGCCAGCAAGGTCGTGGGACGGACAGATACGCAGTATTTT.

CDR3 sequence: CASRTTEKNTEAFF. Here the CDR3 DNA reads TGTGCCAGCAGAACGACAGAAAAGAACACTGAAGCTTTCTTT. The V call is TRBV6-5, the J call TRBJ1-1; weak D call: TRBD1 (5 bases). The CDR3 is 14 residues long. V was pared by 6 bases and J by 1 base, with 12 bases between. Germline loops: CDR1 MNHEY, CDR2 SVGAGI.

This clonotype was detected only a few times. CDR3 coding DNA: TGTGCCAGCAGCCCCCCGCGGACAGGGGTTGAAAAACTGTTTTTT. Translated, it gives CASSPPRTGVEKLFF. The V call is TRBV14, the J call TRBJ1-4, with 9 bases identical to TRBD1. The germline gives CDR1 SGHDN, CDR2 FVKESK. The CDR3 has 15 residues. With 4 bases clipped from V and 7 bases from J, the junction kept 7 bases outside the gene matches. Variable domain in full (rest from reference TRBV14 and TRBJ1-4): EAGVTQFPSHSVIEKGQTVTLRCDPISGHDNLYWYRRVMGKEIKFLLHFVKESKQDESGMPNNRFLAERTGGTYSTLKVQPAELEDSGVYFCASSPPRTGVEKLFFGSGTQLSVL.

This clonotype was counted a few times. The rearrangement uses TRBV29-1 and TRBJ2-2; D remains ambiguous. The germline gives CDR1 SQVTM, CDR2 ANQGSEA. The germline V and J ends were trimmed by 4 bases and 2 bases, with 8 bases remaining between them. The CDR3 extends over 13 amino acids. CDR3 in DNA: TGCAGCGTTGTTTGGATAAACACCGGGGAGCTGTTTTTT. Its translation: CSVVWINTGELFF.

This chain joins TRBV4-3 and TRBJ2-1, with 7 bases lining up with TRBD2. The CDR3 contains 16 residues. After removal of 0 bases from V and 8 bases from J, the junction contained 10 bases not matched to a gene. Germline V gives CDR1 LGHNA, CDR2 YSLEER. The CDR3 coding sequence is TGCGCCAGCAGCCAAGAAGTACCGGGACTAATCGATGAGCAGTTCTTC. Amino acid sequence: CASSQEVPGLIDEQFF.

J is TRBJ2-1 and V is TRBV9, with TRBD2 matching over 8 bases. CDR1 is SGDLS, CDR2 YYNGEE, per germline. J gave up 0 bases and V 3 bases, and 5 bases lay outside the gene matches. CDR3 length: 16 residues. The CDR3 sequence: CASSALAGSSYNEQFF. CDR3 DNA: TGTGCCAGCAGCGCTTTAGCGGGAAGCTCCTACAATGAGCAGTTCTTC.

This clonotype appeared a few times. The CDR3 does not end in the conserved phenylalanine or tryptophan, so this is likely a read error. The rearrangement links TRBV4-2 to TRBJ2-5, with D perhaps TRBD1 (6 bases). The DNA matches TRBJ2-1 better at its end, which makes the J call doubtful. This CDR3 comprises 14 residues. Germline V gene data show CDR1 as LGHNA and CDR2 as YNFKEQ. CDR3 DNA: TGTGCCAGCAGCCAAGTTACCAGGGGTCATGAGCAGTTCCTC. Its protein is CASSQVTRGHEQFL.

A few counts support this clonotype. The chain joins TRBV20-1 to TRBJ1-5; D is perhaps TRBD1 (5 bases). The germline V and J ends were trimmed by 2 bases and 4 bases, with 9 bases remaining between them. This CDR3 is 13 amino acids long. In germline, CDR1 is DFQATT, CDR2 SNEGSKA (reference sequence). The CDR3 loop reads CSARRGRNQPQHF. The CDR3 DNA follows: TGCAGTGCTAGACGGGGCAGAAATCAGCCCCAGCATTTT.

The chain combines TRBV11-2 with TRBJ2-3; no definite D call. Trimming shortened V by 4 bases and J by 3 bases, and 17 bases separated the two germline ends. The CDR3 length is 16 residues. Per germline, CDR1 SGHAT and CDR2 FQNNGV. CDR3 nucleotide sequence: TGTGCCAGCAGCTCCGAGGCCGGGTCCGGTACAGATACGCAGTATTTT. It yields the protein CASSSEAGSGTDTQYF.

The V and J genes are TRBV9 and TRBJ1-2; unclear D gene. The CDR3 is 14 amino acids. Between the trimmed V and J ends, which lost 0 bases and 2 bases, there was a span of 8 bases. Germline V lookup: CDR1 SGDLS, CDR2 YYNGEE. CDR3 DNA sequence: TGTGCCAGCAGCGTAGCGGACGGAAACTATGGCTACACCTTC. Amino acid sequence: CASSVADGNYGYTF.

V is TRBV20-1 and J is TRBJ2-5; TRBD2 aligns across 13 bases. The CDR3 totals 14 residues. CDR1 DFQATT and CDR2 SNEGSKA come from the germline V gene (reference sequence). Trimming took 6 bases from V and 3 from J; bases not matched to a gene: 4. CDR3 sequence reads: CSATSGGAEETQYF. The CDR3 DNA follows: TGCAGTGCAACTAGCGGGGGGGCCGAAGAGACCCAGTACTTC.

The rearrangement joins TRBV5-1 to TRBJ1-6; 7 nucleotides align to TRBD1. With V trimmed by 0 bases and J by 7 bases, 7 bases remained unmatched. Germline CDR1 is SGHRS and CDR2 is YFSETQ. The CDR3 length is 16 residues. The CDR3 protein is CASSLEAGGINSPLHF. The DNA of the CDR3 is TGCGCCAGCAGCTTGGAGGCAGGGGGTATCAATTCACCCCTCCACTTT.

CDR3 sequence reads: CASSLDPGGFNEQFF. CDR3 nucleotide sequence: TGCGCCAGCAGCTTGGACCCGGGGGGCTTCAATGAGCAGTTCTTC. The rearrangement joins TRBV5-1 to TRBJ2-1; D possibly corresponds to TRBD2 (7 bases). V lost 0 bases to trimming and J lost 6 bases, with 13 bases between them. From germline, CDR1 is SGHRS and CDR2 YFSETQ. The CDR3 is 15 residues long.

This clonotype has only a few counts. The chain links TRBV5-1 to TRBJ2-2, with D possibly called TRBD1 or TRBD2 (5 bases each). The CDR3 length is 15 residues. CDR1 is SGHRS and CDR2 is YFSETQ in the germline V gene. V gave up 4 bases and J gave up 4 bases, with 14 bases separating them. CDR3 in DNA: TGCGCCAGCAGCCCCCTTCAGGGACGCACCGGGGAGCTGTTTTTT. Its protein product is CASSPLQGRTGELFF.

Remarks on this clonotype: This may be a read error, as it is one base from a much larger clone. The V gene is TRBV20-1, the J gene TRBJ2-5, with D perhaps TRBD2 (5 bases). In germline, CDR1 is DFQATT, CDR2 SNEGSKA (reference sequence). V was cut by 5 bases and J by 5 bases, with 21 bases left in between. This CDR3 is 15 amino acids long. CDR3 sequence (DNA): TGCAGTGCTTCGATCGGATTAGCGAGTAAGGAGACCCAGTACTTC. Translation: CSASIGLASKETQYF.

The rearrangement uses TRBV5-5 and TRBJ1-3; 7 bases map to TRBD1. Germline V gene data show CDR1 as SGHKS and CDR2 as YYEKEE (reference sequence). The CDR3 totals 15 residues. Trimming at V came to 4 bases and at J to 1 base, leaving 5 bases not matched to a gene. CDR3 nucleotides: TGTGCCAGCAGCGTATCAGGGGGATCTGGAAACACCATATATTTT. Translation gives CASSVSGGSGNTIYF.

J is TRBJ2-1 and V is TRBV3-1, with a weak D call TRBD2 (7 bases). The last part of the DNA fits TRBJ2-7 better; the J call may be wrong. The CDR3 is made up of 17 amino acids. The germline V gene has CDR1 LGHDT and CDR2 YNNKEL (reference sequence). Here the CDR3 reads CASSLKGGAGRNYEQYF. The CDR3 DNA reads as TGTGCCAGCAGCCTAAAAGGGGGAGCGGGGAGGAACTACGAGCAGTACTTC.

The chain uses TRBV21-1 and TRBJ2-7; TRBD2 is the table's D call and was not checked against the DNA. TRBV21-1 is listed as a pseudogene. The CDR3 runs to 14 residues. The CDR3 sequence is CASSNKRHSYEQYF. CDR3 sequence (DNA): TGTGCCAGCAGCAACAAGCGGCATTCCTACGAGCAGTACTTC.

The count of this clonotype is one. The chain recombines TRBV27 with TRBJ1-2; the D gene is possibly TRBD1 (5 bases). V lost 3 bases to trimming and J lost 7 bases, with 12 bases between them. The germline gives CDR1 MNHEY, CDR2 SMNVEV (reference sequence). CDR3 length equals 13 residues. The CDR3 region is CASSLSGYFGYTF. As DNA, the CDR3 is TGTGCCAGCAGTTTGTCAGGGTACTTTGGCTACACCTTC.